This T cell receptor beta chain originates from a study of patients and donors after allogeneic stem cell transplantation. V lost 5 bases to trimming and J lost 4 bases, with 16 bases between them. This CDR3 comprises 15 residues. Germline V gene lookup returns CDR1 KGHSH and CDR2 LQKENI. In TCRdb, the RT-PCR reads were re-called with MiXCR into one record per CDR3 protein. The data contain some 880,000 distinct CDR3 sequences, roughly 17% of them singletons. The rearrangement uses TRBV18 and TRBJ2-3; perhaps TRBD2 as D (5 bases). The receptor was derived from a human donor who was either an allogeneic HSCT recipient or a stem cell or donor lymphocyte infusion donor (not recorded which). It is not recorded whose cells these are; they may come from a transplant donor. The sequencing sample was made of blood, either unsorted or a sorted T cell fraction (not recorded which). The CDR3 loop is CASSTEAVGSDTQYF. The CDR3 bases are TGTGCCAGCTCAACCGAAGCGGTTGGGTCAGATACGCAGTATTTT.